The present TCR beta chain was sequenced within a study of blood T cell repertoires in COVID-19. The wider study: PBMCs, B-cell-depleted T cells, or T cells were the source of the cDNA or gDNA that made up the material.

Sequencing used immunoSEQ multiplex PCR; TCRdb keeps in-frame clones, though not all of them. The sample has a few hundred thousand clones; 88% are singletons. The CDR3 spans 13 residues. Germline values: CDR1 SGHRS, CDR2 YFSETQ. Trimming shortened V by 4 bases and J by 12 bases, and 19 bases separated the two germline ends. The receptor was isolated from a woman in her fifties or sixties with COVID-19, enrolled during active disease. Sequenced: peripheral blood. V is TRBV5-1 and J is TRBJ1-1; unclear D gene. CDR3 loop: CASSPSDGVRTFF. CDR3 nucleotides: TGCGCCAGCAGCCCCTCCGACGGGGTTAGAACTTTCTTT.